A selection of T cell receptor beta chains follows, all from one sample in a study of T-cell reconstitution after alpha-beta-depleted transplantation in children. TCRdb recomputed calls from the PCR reads with MiXCR, one row per CDR3 protein. Of some 500,000 distinct CDR3 sequences in the sample, approximately 16% were seen once. Sequencing used PBMCs from the stem cell graft donor, obtained from the stem cell graft. The receptors derive from a human donor who donated a stem cell graft to a child with acute lymphoblastic leukemia. The CDR3 runs from the conserved cysteine through the conserved F or W. The D gene is left open where the match is weak. Size is omitted from some rows. Given values are once, few, many or a class for expanded clones.

j_gene,abundance,len,v_gene,d_gene,CDR3nt,CDR3aa
TRBJ1-2,.,13,TRBV5-1,.,TGCGCCAGCAGCTTGGCCCCAGGCTATGGCTACACCTTC,CASSLAPGYGYTF
TRBJ2-7,few,14,TRBV7-9,.,TGTGCCAGCAGCTTACCCAGGGGTGAGAACGAGCAGTACTTC,CASSLPRGENEQYF
TRBJ1-4,.,14,TRBV18,.,TGTGCCAGCTCCCCGGGGAGAACTAATGAAAAACTGTTTTTT,CASSPGRTNEKLFF
TRBJ2-1,.,15,TRBV7-2,TRBD2,TGTGCCAGCAGCACCGCGGGACTAGCTTACAATGAGCAGTTCTTC,CASSTAGLAYNEQFF
TRBJ2-5,.,14,TRBV29-1,.,TGCAGCGTCCGAGAGGTGGTACGTCAAGAGACCCAGTACTTC,CSVREVVRQETQYF
TRBJ2-7,.,15,TRBV19,.,TGTGCCAGTAAACCCATGACGGGGAGCCCCTACGAGCAGTACTTC,CASKPMTGSPYEQYF
TRBJ2-7,few,16,TRBV7-9,TRBD2,TGTGCCAGCAGCCAAGGAGCGGGACTAGCGGCCTACGAGCAGTACTTC,CASSQGAGLAAYEQYF
TRBJ2-2,few,14,TRBV6-2/TRBV6-3,.,TGTGCCAGCAGACACAGTCTATCTACCGGGGAGCTGTTTTTT,CASRHSLSTGELFF
TRBJ2-3,.,13,TRBV19,.,TGTGCCAGTAGTACGCGGTCTGGAGATACGCAGTATTTT,CASSTRSGDTQYF
TRBJ2-1,.,12,TRBV7-3,.,TGTGCCAGCAGCTTAAGCGGTGGAGAGCAGTTCTTC,CASSLSGGEQFF
TRBJ2-1,few,19,TRBV4-1,TRBD2,TGCGCCAGCAGCCAGGAGGGGAACACCGGGACTAGCGGGGACAATGAGCAGTTCTTC,CASSQEGNTGTSGDNEQFF
TRBJ2-1,few,16,TRBV7-9,.,TGTGCCAGCAGCCCCCGCGGGACAAGCTCCTACAATGAGCAGTTCTTC,CASSPRGTSSYNEQFF
TRBJ1-1,.,14,TRBV29-1,.,TGCAGCGGGATGGTGGAAAAGGTGAGAACTGAAGCTTTCTTT,CSGMVEKVRTEAFF
TRBJ2-1,few,10,TRBV10-3,.,TGTGCCATCAGCAACCCTGAGCAGTTCTTC,CAISNPEQFF
TRBJ2-2,.,17,TRBV11-2,.,TGTGCCAGCAGCCGCCTCGACGGCTTTCGGGACACCGGGGAGCTGTTTTTT,CASSRLDGFRDTGELFF
TRBJ1-6,.,20,TRBV4-2,.,TGTGCCAGCAGCCAAGCACCTGTTCGCCGGGACATTCTGTCGAATTCACCCCTCCACTTT,CASSQAPVRRDILSNSPLHF
TRBJ2-7,few,15,TRBV29-1,.,TGCAGCGTTGAATGGGGCTCAGGGCATACCTACGAGCAGTACTTC,CSVEWGSGHTYEQYF
TRBJ2-1,.,14,TRBV20-1,.,TGCAGTGCTAGAGAACCGGAATCCTACAATGAGCAGTTCTTC,CSAREPESYNEQFF
TRBJ2-7,.,15,TRBV20-1,.,TGCAGTGCACCCGGTATGAGGCGTCCGTCTGACGAGCAGTACTTC,CSAPGMRRPSDEQYF
TRBJ2-7,many,15,TRBV14,.,TGTGCCAGCAGCCAAGTCCAGGGGATTGCCTACGAGCAGTACTTC,CASSQVQGIAYEQYF
TRBJ2-6,few,20,TRBV7-9,.,TGTGCCAGCAGCTTAGGGAGGGGGACAGCAACCAGCTCTGGGGCCAACGTCCTGACTTTC,CASSLGRGTATSSGANVLTF
TRBJ2-7,.,17,TRBV14,TRBD1,TGTGCCAGCAGCCAACGTCCGGGACAGGGGGCGGGATACGAGCAGTACTTC,CASSQRPGQGAGYEQYF
TRBJ2-2,.,14,TRBV7-2,.,TGTGCCAGCAGCCCCCGCGTAGGGACCGGGGAGCTGTTTTTT,CASSPRVGTGELFF
TRBJ2-3,few,13,TRBV5-5,.,TGTGCCAGCAGCTTGGAGGTTCCAGATACGCAGTATTTT,CASSLEVPDTQYF
TRBJ1-3,few,17,TRBV5-1,.,TGCGCCAGCAGCTTGGGTACGGGTAACTTCTCTGGAAACACCATATATTTT,CASSLGTGNFSGNTIYF
TRBJ2-3,few,15,TRBV7-9,.,TGTGCCAGCGACCCGACAGTGACTAGCACAGATACGCAGTATTTT,CASDPTVTSTDTQYF
TRBJ1-1,.,14,TRBV4-1,.,TGCGCCAGCAGACCCCCGGGGGAGCGCACTGAAGCTTTCTTT,CASRPPGERTEAFF
TRBJ2-3,few,14,TRBV24-1,TRBD1,TGTGCCACCAGTAGGCAGGGGGGCACAGATACGCAGTATTTT,CATSRQGGTDTQYF
TRBJ2-1,few,17,TRBV7-3,.,TGTGCCAGCAGCTTAACGGCTGGCGGCGGAAACTACAATGAGCAGTTCTTC,CASSLTAGGGNYNEQFF
TRBJ2-2,.,16,TRBV5-1,TRBD1,TGCGCCAGCAGCCCAAGGACAGGGGGGGACACCGGGGAGCTGTTTTTT,CASSPRTGGDTGELFF
TRBJ2-3,.,16,TRBV14,.,TGTGCCAGCAGCCTTACCATCGGCGGGGCTACAGATACGCAGTATTTT,CASSLTIGGATDTQYF
TRBJ2-1,few,17,TRBV12-3/TRBV12-4,TRBD1,TGTGCCAGCAGTTTAAGCCCCCTAGGACAGGGCAACAATGAGCAGTTCTTC,CASSLSPLGQGNNEQFF
TRBJ1-6,few,13,TRBV7-9,.,TGTGCCAGCAGCTTACTCGATAATTCACCCCTCCACTTT,CASSLLDNSPLHF
TRBJ2-1,.,15,TRBV5-5,.,TGTGCCAGCAGCCTCAAACAGGGTTCGGCCAGCGAGCAGTTCTTC,CASSLKQGSASEQFF
TRBJ1-4,few,13,TRBV7-9,.,TGTGCCAGCAGCCCACACTCCGGCAGAGGGCTGTTTTTT,CASSPHSGRGLFF
TRBJ2-1,few,16,TRBV7-8,.,TGTGCCAGCAGTCCTATGCCGGGGAGCTCCTACAATGAGCAGTTCTTC,CASSPMPGSSYNEQFF
TRBJ2-7,.,13,TRBV27,TRBD1,TGTGCCAGTACCGGGACAGGGTACTACGAGCAGTACTTC,CASTGTGYYEQYF
TRBJ2-4,.,13,TRBV7-8,.,TGTGCCAGCAGCTCCCAAGCCAAAAACAGTCAGTACTTC,CASSSQAKNSQYF
TRBJ1-2,many,11,TRBV27,.,TGTGCCAGCACAGGCGGCTATGGCTACACCTTC,CASTGGYGYTF
TRBJ1-5,.,15,TRBV12-3/TRBV12-4,TRBD1,TGTGCCAGCAGCGATAGGGACAGCTACAATCAGCCCCAGCATTTT,CASSDRDSYNQPQHF
TRBJ1-3,.,16,TRBV12-3/TRBV12-4,.,TGTGCCAGCAGCTTCTTGGTGGGGGCGCTTGGAAACACCATATATTTT,CASSFLVGALGNTIYF
TRBJ2-5,few,13,TRBV5-1,.,TGCGCCAGCAGCTTGCTAGTCTATGAGACCCAGTACTTC,CASSLLVYETQYF
TRBJ2-1,.,15,TRBV5-1,TRBD1,TGCGCCAGCAGCTCCCGGGACAGGTTACGCAATGAGCAGTTCTTC,CASSSRDRLRNEQFF
TRBJ2-1,once,15,TRBV18,.,TGTGCCAGCTCATATCCGGGAGATCCCTACAATGAGCAGTTCTTC,CASSYPGDPYNEQFF
TRBJ2-1,few,16,TRBV9,TRBD2,TGTGCCAGCAGCGTAGCTAGGCTAGCGGAAGACAATGAGCAGTTCTTC,CASSVARLAEDNEQFF
TRBJ1-4,many,16,TRBV7-8,.,TGTGCCAGCAGCTTAGGGCGATTGGCAACTAATGAAAAACTGTTTTTT,CASSLGRLATNEKLFF
TRBJ2-7,.,16,TRBV7-9,.,TGTGCCAGCAGCCCGCCCTTTGCCGGACCGGGCTACGAGCAGTACTTC,CASSPPFAGPGYEQYF